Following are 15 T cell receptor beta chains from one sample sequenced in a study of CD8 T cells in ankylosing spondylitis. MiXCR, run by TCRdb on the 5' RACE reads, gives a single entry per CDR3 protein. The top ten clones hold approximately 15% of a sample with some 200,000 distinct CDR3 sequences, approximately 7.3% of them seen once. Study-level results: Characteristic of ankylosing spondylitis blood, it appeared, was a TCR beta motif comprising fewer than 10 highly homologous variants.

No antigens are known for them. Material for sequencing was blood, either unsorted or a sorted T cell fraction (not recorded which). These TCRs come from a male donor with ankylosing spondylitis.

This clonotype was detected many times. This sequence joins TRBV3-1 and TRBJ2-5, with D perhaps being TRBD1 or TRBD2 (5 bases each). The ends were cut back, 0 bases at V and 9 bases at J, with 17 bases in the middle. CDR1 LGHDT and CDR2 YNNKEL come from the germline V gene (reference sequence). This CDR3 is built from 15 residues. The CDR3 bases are TGTGCCAGCAGCCAAGATGGAGCCTTGAGGGACCCCCAGTACTTC. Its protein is CASSQDGALRDPQYF.

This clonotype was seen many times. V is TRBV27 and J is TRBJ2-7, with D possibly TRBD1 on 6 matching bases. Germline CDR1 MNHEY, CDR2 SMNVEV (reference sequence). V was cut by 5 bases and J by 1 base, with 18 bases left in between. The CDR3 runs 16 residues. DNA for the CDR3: TGTGCCAGCAGTGCCTCGGCAGGACAGAATTCCTACGAGCAGTACTTC. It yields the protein CASSASAGQNSYEQYF.

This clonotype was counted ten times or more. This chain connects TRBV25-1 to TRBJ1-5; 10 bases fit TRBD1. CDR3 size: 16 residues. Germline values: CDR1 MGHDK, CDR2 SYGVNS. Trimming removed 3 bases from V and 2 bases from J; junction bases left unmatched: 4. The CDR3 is CASSDGGTGGNQPQHF. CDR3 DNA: TGTGCCAGCAGTGATGGAGGGACAGGGGGCAATCAGCCCCAGCATTTT.

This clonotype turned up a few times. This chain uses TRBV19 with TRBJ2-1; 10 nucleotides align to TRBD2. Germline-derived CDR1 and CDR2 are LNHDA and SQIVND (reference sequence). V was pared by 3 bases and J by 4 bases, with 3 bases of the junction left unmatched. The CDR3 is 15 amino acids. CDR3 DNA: TGTGCCAGTAGTATGGGGACTAGCGAGTACAATGAGCAGTTCTTC. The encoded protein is CASSMGTSEYNEQFF.

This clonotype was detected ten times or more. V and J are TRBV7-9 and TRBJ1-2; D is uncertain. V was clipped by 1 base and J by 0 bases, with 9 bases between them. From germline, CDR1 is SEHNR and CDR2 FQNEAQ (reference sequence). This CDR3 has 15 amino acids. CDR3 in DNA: TGTGCCAGCAGCTTAGGACTGTCACCTAACTATGGCTACACCTTC. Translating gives CASSLGLSPNYGYTF.

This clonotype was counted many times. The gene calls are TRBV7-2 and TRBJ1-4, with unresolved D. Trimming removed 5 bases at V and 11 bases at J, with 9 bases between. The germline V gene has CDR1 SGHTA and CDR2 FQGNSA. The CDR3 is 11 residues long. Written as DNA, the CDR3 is TGTGCCAGCAGCCAGCGGGAGAAACTGTTTTTT. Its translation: CASSQREKLFF.

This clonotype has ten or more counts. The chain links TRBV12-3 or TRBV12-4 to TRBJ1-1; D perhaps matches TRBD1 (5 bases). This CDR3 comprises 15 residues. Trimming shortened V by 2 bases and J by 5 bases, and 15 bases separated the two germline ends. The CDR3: CASSLSWGSRTEAFF. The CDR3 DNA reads TGTGCCAGCAGTTTAAGTTGGGGGAGTAGAACTGAAGCTTTCTTT.

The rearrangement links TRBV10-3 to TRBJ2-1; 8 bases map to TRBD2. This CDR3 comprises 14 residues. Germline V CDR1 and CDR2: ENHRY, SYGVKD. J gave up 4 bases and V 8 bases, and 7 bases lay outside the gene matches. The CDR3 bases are TGTGCCATCTGTAACAGCGGGAGTTACAATGAGCAGTTCTTC. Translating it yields CAICNSGSYNEQFF.

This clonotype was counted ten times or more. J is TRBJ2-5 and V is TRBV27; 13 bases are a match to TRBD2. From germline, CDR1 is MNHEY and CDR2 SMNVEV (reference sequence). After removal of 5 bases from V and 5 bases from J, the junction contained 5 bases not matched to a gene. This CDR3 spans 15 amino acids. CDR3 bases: TGTGCCAGCAGTCGGACTAGCGGGAGTATGGAGACCCAGTACTTC. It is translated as CASSRTSGSMETQYF.

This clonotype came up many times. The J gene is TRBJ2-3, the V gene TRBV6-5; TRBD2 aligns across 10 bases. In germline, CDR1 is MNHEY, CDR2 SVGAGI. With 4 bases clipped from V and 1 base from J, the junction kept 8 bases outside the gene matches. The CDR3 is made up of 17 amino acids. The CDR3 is CASSFFFGTSGTDTQYF. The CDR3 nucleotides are TGTGCCAGCAGTTTTTTTTTCGGGACTAGCGGCACAGATACGCAGTATTTT.

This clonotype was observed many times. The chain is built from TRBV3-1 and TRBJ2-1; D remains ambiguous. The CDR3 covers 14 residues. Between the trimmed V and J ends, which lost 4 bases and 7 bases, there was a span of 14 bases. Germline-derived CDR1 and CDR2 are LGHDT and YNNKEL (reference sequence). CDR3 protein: CASSPTSGVNEQFF. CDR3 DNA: TGTGCCAGCAGCCCCACGAGTGGGGTGAATGAGCAGTTCTTC.

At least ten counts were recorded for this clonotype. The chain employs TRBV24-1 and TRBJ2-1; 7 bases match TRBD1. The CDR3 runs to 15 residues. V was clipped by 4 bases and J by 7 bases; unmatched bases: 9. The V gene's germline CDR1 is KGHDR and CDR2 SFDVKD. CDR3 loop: CATSDPGQTSNEQFF. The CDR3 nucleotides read TGTGCCACCAGTGACCCGGGACAGACATCAAATGAGCAGTTCTTC.

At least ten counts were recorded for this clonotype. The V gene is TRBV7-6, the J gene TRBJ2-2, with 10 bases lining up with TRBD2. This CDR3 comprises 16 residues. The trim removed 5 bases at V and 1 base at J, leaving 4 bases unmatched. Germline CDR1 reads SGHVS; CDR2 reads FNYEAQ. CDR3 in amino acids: CASSAAGGMNTGELFF. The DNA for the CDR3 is TGTGCCAGCAGCGCAGCGGGAGGGATGAACACCGGGGAGCTGTTTTTT.

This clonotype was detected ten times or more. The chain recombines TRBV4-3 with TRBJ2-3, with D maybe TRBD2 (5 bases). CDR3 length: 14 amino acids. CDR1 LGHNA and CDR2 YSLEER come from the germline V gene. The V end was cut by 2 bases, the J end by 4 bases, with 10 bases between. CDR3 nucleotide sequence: TGCGCCAGCAGCCAAACTAGTCCCTCAGATACGCAGTATTTT. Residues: CASSQTSPSDTQYF.

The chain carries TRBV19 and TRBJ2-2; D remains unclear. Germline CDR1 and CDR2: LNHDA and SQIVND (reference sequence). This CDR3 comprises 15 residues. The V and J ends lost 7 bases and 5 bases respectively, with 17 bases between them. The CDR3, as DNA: TGTGCCAGTACCTCCCGTGCCGGGTGGACCGGGGAGCTGTTTTTT. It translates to CASTSRAGWTGELFF. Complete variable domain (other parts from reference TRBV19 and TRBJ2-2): DGGITQSPKYLFRKEGQNVTLSCEQNLNHDAMYWYRQDPGQGLRLIYYSQIVNDFQKGDIAEGYSVSREKKESFPLTVTSAQKNPTAFYLCASTSRAGWTGELFFGEGSRLTVL.